This T cell receptor (beta chain) was identified in a study of blood T cells in healthy people across ages. The study's findings and limits: Higher diversity, along with more naive CD4+ cells, distinguished long-lived donors from aged donors.

The CDR3 runs to 16 residues. The germline V gene encodes CDR1 ENHRY and CDR2 SYGVKD. The V and J ends lost 10 bases and 0 bases respectively, with 21 bases between them. Primers used in a second PCR of about 6 to 11 cycles were a sample-barcoded 5' primer and a J-beta primer mix. TCRdb redid the calling of the 5' RACE reads with MiXCR, one entry per CDR3 protein. The table shows more than 650,000 distinct CDR3 sequences, with around 24% occurring only once. The sample holds a few counts of this clonotype. Antigen specificity is unknown. The same sample was also used in a study of T cells of mothers and their children.

The sequencing input was blood. The chain employs TRBV10-3 and TRBJ1-1; D is unresolved. This TCR was sampled from a boy between 10 and 17 years old in good health. The CDR3 sequence is CATATGGGAVNTEAFF. CDR3 bases: TGTGCCACCGCGACTGGCGGAGGTGCGGTGAACACTGAAGCTTTCTTT.